This T cell receptor beta chain was recorded in a study of CD8+ T cells in alopecia areata. CDR1 is MGHRA, CDR2 YSYEKL, per germline. The CDR3 runs to 14 residues. Trimming cost V 2 bases and J 6 bases, with 10 bases left between them. RNA extraction was followed by reverse transcription into cDNA, which acted as the sequencing template. Sequencing used immunoSEQ multiplex PCR; TCRdb keeps in-frame clones, though not all of them. The sample contains some 200,000 clones, 50% to 70% of which appear only once. The starting material was CD4+ T cells sorted from blood, obtained at week 0. This clonotype was sampled from a human donor with alopecia areata. The genes are TRBV4-1 and TRBJ2-2; D is uncertain. The CDR3 here is CASSQPTRSGELFF. The CDR3 nucleotides read TGCGCCAGCAGCCAACCTACCAGGTCCGGGGAGCTGTTTTTT.